Sequencing of this TCR beta chain was carried out in a study of CD8 T cells in Susac syndrome. Random hexamers served to reverse transcribe roughly 0.5 to 1 ug RNA. Amplification of TCR beta CDR3 spanned 54 Vbeta and 13 Jbeta via immunoSEQ multiplex PCR. MiXCR, applied by TCRdb to the immunoSEQ multiplex PCR reads, yields one record per CDR3 protein. The sample holds about 140,000 distinct CDR3 sequences, roughly 94% seen once. TEMRA cells were FACS-enriched, unlike CD8+ and CD4+ T cells, which were negatively isolated. CDR1 is GTSNPN, CDR2 SVGIG, per germline (reference sequence). This CDR3 has 12 amino acids. The ends were cut back, 1 base at V and 6 bases at J, with 4 bases in the middle.

What was sequenced was CD4+ T cells from PBMCs. The clonotype was recovered from a human donor with Susac syndrome. V gene TRBV30 combines with J gene TRBJ1-6; D remains ambiguous. The CDR3 loop is CAWSATNSPLHF. CDR3 in DNA: TGTGCCTGGAGTGCAACTAATTCACCCCTCCACTTT.